This T cell receptor (beta chain) was sequenced for a study of blood T cell repertoires in COVID-19. Sequenced by immunoSEQ multiplex PCR; TCRdb stores in-frame clones only, minus some. The table includes fewer than 400,000 clones, around nine tenths detected once. This CDR3 is 15 amino acids long. The V and J ends lost 5 bases and 7 bases, in that order; junction bases with no gene match: 9. From germline, CDR1 is LNHDA and CDR2 SQIVND (reference sequence). This clone was picked up one time. This chain uses TRBV19 with TRBJ2-1; 9 bases match TRBD1. The receptor was derived from a woman aged 25 to 39 with COVID-19, enrolled during active disease. The sample was peripheral blood. CDR3 DNA: TGTGCCAGTAGTCCGGGACAGGGTATGTATAATGAGCAGTTCTTC. Amino acids: CASSPGQGMYNEQFF.